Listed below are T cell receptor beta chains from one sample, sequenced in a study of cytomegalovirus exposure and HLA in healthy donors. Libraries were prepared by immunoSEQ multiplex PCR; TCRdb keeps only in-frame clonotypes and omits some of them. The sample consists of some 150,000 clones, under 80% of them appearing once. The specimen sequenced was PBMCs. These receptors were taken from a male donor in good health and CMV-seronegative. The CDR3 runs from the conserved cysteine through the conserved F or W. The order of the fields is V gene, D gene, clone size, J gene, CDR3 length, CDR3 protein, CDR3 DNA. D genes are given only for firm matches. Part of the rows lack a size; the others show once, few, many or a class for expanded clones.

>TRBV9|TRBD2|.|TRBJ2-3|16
CASSRILSGSGDTQYF
TGTGCCAGCAGCAGAATTCTAAGCGGGAGCGGCGATACGCAGTATTTT
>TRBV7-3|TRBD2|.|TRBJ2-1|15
CASSLGAGVSNEQFF
TGTGCCAGCAGCTTAGGAGCGGGGGTGAGCAATGAGCAGTTCTTC
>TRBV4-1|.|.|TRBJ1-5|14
CASSQGASNQPQHF
TGCGCCAGCAGCCAAGGGGCCAGCAATCAGCCCCAGCATTTT
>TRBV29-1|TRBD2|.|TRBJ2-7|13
CSGTSGRSYEQYF
TGCAGCGGAACTAGCGGGAGAAGCTACGAGCAGTACTTC
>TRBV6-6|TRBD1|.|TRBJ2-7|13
CASSLGQSYEQYF
TGTGCCAGCAGCCTGGGACAGTCCTACGAGCAGTACTTC
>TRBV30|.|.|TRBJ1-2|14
CAWLGRTENYGYTF
TGTGCCTGGCTCGGGCGGACAGAGAACTATGGCTACACCTTC
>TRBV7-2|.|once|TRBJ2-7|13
CASSPRGQREQYF
TGTGCCAGCAGCCCACGTGGCCAGCGAGAGCAGTACTTC
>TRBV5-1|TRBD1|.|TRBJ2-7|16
CASSLSRQGAGYEQYF
TGCGCCAGCAGCTTGAGTCGACAGGGGGCCGGGTACGAGCAGTACTTC
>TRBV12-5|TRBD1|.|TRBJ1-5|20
CASGFVLKGAADYSNQPQHF
TGTGCTAGTGGTTTTGTTTTGAAGGGGGCCGCTGATTATAGCAATCAGCCCCAGCATTTT
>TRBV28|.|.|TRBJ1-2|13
CASSPSQIYGYTF
TGTGCCAGCAGTCCCAGTCAAATCTATGGCTACACCTTC